This T cell receptor beta chain was observed in a study of blood T cell repertoires in COVID-19. Study-level background: From T cells, B-cell-depleted T cells, or PBMCs came the material, which was cDNA or gDNA.

The V gene end was trimmed by 0 bases and the J gene end by 5 bases; junction bases not matched to a gene: 6. The CDR3 length is 15 residues. The germline gives CDR1 GTSNPN, CDR2 SVGIG (reference sequence). Authors' data handling: Estimation of nucleated cell counts was performed using reference gene primer amplification. Sequencing was performed with immunoSEQ multiplex PCR; in TCRdb, only in-frame clones are kept and a portion is missing. The V and J calls and clone size were taken over from that table, and D and trimming were inferred from the DNA. Among 180,000 or so clones listed, around 82% were seen once.

This clonotype was obtained from a human donor with acute or convalescent COVID-19. The donor label of this sample is uncertain. Sequencing input: peripheral blood. V and J are TRBV30 and TRBJ2-3; 9 positions match TRBD2. In nucleotides, the CDR3 is TGTGCCTGGAGTGTACGGCGGGGGGGGGTAGATACGCAGTATTTT. Encoded protein: CAWSVRRGGVDTQYF.